Presented here are 27 T cell receptor beta chains from one specimen sequenced in a study of T cells expressing NK-cell markers. TCRdb derives one entry per CDR3 protein from the 5' RACE reads, leaving out DNA. Recorded for this sample: roughly 180,000 distinct CDR3 sequences. Specimen: blood T cells: a sorted CD56 or NKG2C T cell subset, CD4+ or CD8+ T cells, or bulk PBMC T cells (not recorded which). Receptors were obtained from a woman aged 18 to 75 in good health.

This chain connects TRBV20-1 to TRBJ2-5; TCRdb indicates TRBD2, and absent DNA this call remains unverified. The CDR3 has 11 residues. CDR1 DFQATT and CDR2 SNEGSKA come from the germline V gene (reference sequence). The CDR3 loop is CSAETSWTQYF.

CDR3 residues: CASSDPRTGYHEQYF. The chain carries TRBV25-1 and TRBJ2-7; TCRdb proposes TRBD1, but this gene call is untestable without DNA. Looked up from germline, CDR1 is MGHDK and CDR2 is SYGVNS. This CDR3 spans 15 amino acids.

J is TRBJ2-3 and V is TRBV7-2; the D call of TRBD2 rests on TCRdb alone, since no DNA is present to check it. CDR3 length: 14 residues. Germline values: CDR1 SGHTA, CDR2 FQGNSA. The CDR3 here is CASSLRTSGHTQYF. Variable domain in full (rest from reference TRBV7-2 and TRBJ2-3): GAGVSQSPSNKVTEKGKDVELRCDPISGHTALYWYRQSLGQGLEFLIYFQGNSAPDKSGLPSDRFSAERTGGSVSTLTIQRTQQEDSAVYLCASSLRTSGHTQYFGPGTRLTVL.

The chain combines TRBV7-8 with TRBJ1-4; TCRdb returns TRBD1, unconfirmable since there is no DNA. Germline loops: CDR1 SGHVS, CDR2 FQNEAQ. The CDR3 is made up of 16 amino acids. The CDR3 sequence: CASGYLTGATNEKLFF. Variable domain in full (rest from reference TRBV7-8 and TRBJ1-4): GAGVSQSPRYKVAKRGQDVALRCDPISGHVSLFWYQQALGQGPEFLTYFQNEAQLDKSGLPSDRFFAERPEGSVSTLKIQRTQQEDSAVYLCASGYLTGATNEKLFFGSGTQLSVL.

J is TRBJ2-2 and V is TRBV12-3 or TRBV12-4; TCRdb picks TRBD1, but there is no DNA to check that call. The CDR3 has 16 residues. The CDR3 region is CASSFGGGRGTGELFF.

This rearrangement joins TRBV28 to TRBJ1-1; TCRdb returns TRBD1, unconfirmable since there is no DNA. Germline-derived CDR1 and CDR2 are MDHEN and SYDVKM. CDR3 size: 13 residues. This CDR3 is CASSLLLAWGAFF.

The chain combines TRBV7-9 with TRBJ2-1. CDR3 length: 15 amino acids. Looked up from germline, CDR1 is SEHNR and CDR2 is FQNEAQ (reference sequence). This CDR3 reads CASSPVQALYNEQFF.

The chain has TRBV3-1 and TRBJ2-5; TCRdb names TRBD2, which stays unverified in the absence of DNA. Germline CDR1 reads LGHDT; CDR2 reads YNNKEL (reference sequence). The CDR3 extends over 16 amino acids. CDR3 loop: CASSQDPGPKGETQYF.

The V and J genes are TRBV5-1 and TRBJ2-4; TCRdb picks TRBD2, but there is no DNA to check that call. There are 17 residues in the CDR3. CDR1 is SGHRS, CDR2 YFSETQ, per germline. The CDR3 region is CASSLPRREPAKNIQYF. Together with reference TRBV5-1 and TRBJ2-4, the CDR3 gives the full variable domain: KAGVTQTPRYLIKTRGQQVTLSCSPISGHRSVSWYQQTPGQGLQFLFEYFSETQRNKGNFPGRFSGRQFSNSRSEMNVSTLELGDSALYLCASSLPRREPAKNIQYFGAGTRLSVL.

V and J are TRBV20-1 and TRBJ1-2; TCRdb names TRBD1, which stays unverified in the absence of DNA. The CDR3 runs 13 residues. Per the germline V gene, CDR1 is DFQATT and CDR2 is SNEGSKA (reference sequence). CDR3 protein: CSDWTVLGTGYTF.

The chain carries TRBV3-1 and TRBJ2-1; as DNA is missing, the TRBD2 call by TCRdb cannot be tested. Germline lookup yields CDR1 LGHDT and CDR2 YNNKEL (reference sequence). The CDR3 extends over 15 amino acids. The CDR3 loop is CASSQGLAGAGEQFF.

The genes are TRBV19 and TRBJ2-3. Germline V gives CDR1 LNHDA, CDR2 SQIVND (reference sequence). The CDR3 consists of 14 residues. This chain's CDR3 is CASSIFQSTDTQYF.

The chain has TRBV2 and TRBJ2-5; the D call from TCRdb, TRBD2, cannot be confirmed without DNA. The CDR3 has 14 amino acids. Germline lookup yields CDR1 SNHLY and CDR2 FYNNEI. This CDR3 is CAIPERVSQETQYF.

The chain links TRBV11-3 to TRBJ2-2; TCRdb gives TRBD1 as the D gene, but with no DNA this cannot be confirmed. CDR3 size: 16 residues. Germline V lookup: CDR1 SGHNT, CDR2 YENEEA. The chain's CDR3 is CASSSIRGANTGELFF.

The chain links TRBV7-3 to TRBJ2-6. CDR3 size: 13 residues. Germline lookup yields CDR1 SGHTA and CDR2 FQGTGA. The CDR3 loop reads CASSQTGANVLTF.

V usage is TRBV6-1 and J usage is TRBJ2-2; there is no DNA to check the TCRdb D call of TRBD1. The length of the CDR3 is 15 residues. Per the germline V gene, CDR1 is MNHNS and CDR2 is SASEGT. The CDR3 is CASSPGDANTGELFF.

The CDR3 region is CSASGGRERETQYF. V gene TRBV20-1 combines with J gene TRBJ2-5; TCRdb's D gene call, TRBD1, goes unchecked for lack of DNA. This CDR3 region has 14 residues. From germline, CDR1 is DFQATT and CDR2 SNEGSKA (reference sequence).

V gene TRBV7-6 combines with J gene TRBJ2-1; the TCRdb call, TRBD1, lacks DNA for checking. The CDR3 loop spans 13 amino acids. Germline assignment: CDR1 SGHVS and CDR2 FNYEAQ. The CDR3 protein is CASSGPGGPEQFF. The full variable domain, in which reference TRBV7-6 and TRBJ2-1 provide the parts outside the CDR3, is GAGVSQSPRYKVTKRGQDVALRCDPISGHVSLYWYRQALGQGPEFLTYFNYEAQQDKSGLPNDRFSAERPEGSISTLTIQRTEQRDSAMYRCASSGPGGPEQFFGPGTRLTVL.

This chain connects TRBV7-8 to TRBJ1-5. The CDR3 extends over 15 amino acids. CDR1 and CDR2 (germline): SGHVS, FQNEAQ. The CDR3 protein is CASSVGLGSNQPQHF.

This CDR3 reads CATGRYGLGEKLFF. V usage is TRBV27 and J usage is TRBJ1-4; TCRdb designates TRBD1, a call that cannot be tested without DNA. The germline V gene encodes CDR1 MNHEY and CDR2 SMNVEV (reference sequence). CDR3 length: 14 residues.

J is TRBJ1-2 and V is TRBV5-1; TCRdb gives TRBD1 as the D gene, but with no DNA this cannot be confirmed. CDR1 is SGHRS and CDR2 is YFSETQ in the germline V gene. The CDR3 has 15 amino acids. The CDR3 sequence: CASSPSGATNYGYTF.

The rearrangement joins TRBV30 to TRBJ2-3; TCRdb's D call, TRBD2, is unchecked because there is no DNA. This CDR3 comprises 16 residues. CDR1 is GTSNPN and CDR2 is SVGIG in the germline V gene (reference sequence). CDR3 sequence reads: CAWSNGLAGVRDTQYF.

The chain combines TRBV14 with TRBJ2-5; absent DNA, TCRdb's TRBD2 call cannot be checked. This CDR3 has 13 residues. Per the germline V gene, CDR1 is SGHDN and CDR2 is FVKESK. The CDR3 reads CASSQAGSGTQYF.

The chain is built from TRBV2 and TRBJ2-2; TCRdb's D call, TRBD2, is unchecked because there is no DNA. The CDR3 has 14 residues. CDR1 and CDR2 (germline): SNHLY, FYNNEI. CDR3 in amino acids: CASAGGPNTGELFF.

The chain employs TRBV30 and TRBJ2-5; TCRdb outputs TRBD2, but without DNA this stays unchecked. The CDR3 length is 14 residues. Per the germline V gene, CDR1 is GTSNPN and CDR2 is SVGIG (reference sequence). This chain's CDR3 is CAWNGLAGGETQYF.

This chain links TRBV5-1 with TRBJ2-2; TCRdb lists TRBD1, though no DNA is available to test this call. Germline V gene lookup returns CDR1 SGHRS and CDR2 YFSETQ. This CDR3 has 15 residues. CDR3 sequence: CASSLELRGTGELFF.

V is TRBV7-2 and J is TRBJ2-7; TCRdb's D gene call, TRBD2, goes unchecked for lack of DNA. Per germline, CDR1 SGHTA and CDR2 FQGNSA. This CDR3 region has 14 residues. The CDR3 loop is CASSSPGLVYEQYF.